These 11 T cell receptor beta chains came from one sample sequenced in a study of cytotoxic CD8 clonotypes in ibrutinib-treated CLL. Some clones are missing from TCRdb's copy, which holds only in-frame ones; the method was immunoSEQ multiplex PCR. The sample lists 120,000 to 150,000 clones, more than 85% occurring once. The sequenced sample was PBMCs, obtained after 12 months of ibrutinib treatment. All receptors derive from a human donor with chronic lymphocytic leukemia.

CDR3 coding DNA: TGTGCCAGCAGTCCCCATAGCGGGAGCTCCTACAATGAGCAGTTCTTC. Encoded protein: CASSPHSGSSYNEQFF. The chain links TRBV27 to TRBJ2-1, with 9 bases fitting TRBD2. V lost 5 bases to trimming and J lost 0 bases; unmatched junction nucleotides: 5. The CDR3 extends over 16 amino acids. Germline CDR1 and CDR2: MNHEY and SMNVEV (reference sequence).

V gene TRBV27 combines with J gene TRBJ2-7, with a possible D match to TRBD1 (5 bases). Trimming took 5 bases from V and 6 from J, leaving 20 bases between them. The CDR3 length is 15 residues. CDR1 is MNHEY and CDR2 is SMNVEV in the germline V gene (reference sequence). CDR3 DNA: TGTGCCAGCAGTCCGCTCTCGGACACCCCGGGCGAGCAGTACTTC. Its protein is CASSPLSDTPGEQYF.

This rearrangement joins TRBV7-3 to TRBJ2-7; D possibly matches TRBD1 or TRBD2 (5 bases each). The CDR3 consists of 15 residues. V was pared by 5 bases and J by 5 bases, with 19 bases between. Germline V CDR1 and CDR2: SGHTA, FQGTGA. This chain's CDR3 is CASSERGRRKDEQYF. Here the CDR3 DNA reads TGTGCCAGCAGCGAGAGGGGACGGAGGAAAGACGAGCAGTACTTC.

This clone has just one count. The chain employs TRBV4-2 and TRBJ2-2; 8 nucleotides match TRBD2. This CDR3 is built from 16 residues. Trimming at V came to 3 bases and at J to 5 bases, leaving 8 bases not matched to a gene. Germline-derived CDR1 and CDR2 are LGHNA and YNFKEQ. The CDR3 spells CASSQGAGVGTGELFF. The CDR3 coding sequence is TGTGCCAGCAGCCAGGGAGCGGGAGTGGGAACCGGGGAGCTGTTTTTT.

The rearrangement links TRBV30 to TRBJ1-1, with D uncertain. Trimming stripped 4 bases from V and 5 bases from J, with 14 bases between. CDR3 length: 13 residues. Germline V gene lookup returns CDR1 GTSNPN and CDR2 SVGIG (reference sequence). In DNA form, the CDR3 reads TGTGCCTGGAATCTGGGTATGGTGACTGAAGCTTTCTTT. Protein sequence: CAWNLGMVTEAFF.

This chain connects TRBV12-2 to TRBJ2-7. TRBV12-2 is annotated as a pseudogene. This CDR3 is built from 12 residues. CDR3 nucleotide sequence: TGTGCAAGTCGCTTCCTCAACTACGAGCAGTACTTC. Translating it yields CASRFLNYEQYF.

This clone was seen a single time. This sequence joins TRBV7-9 and TRBJ2-7; 9 bases fit TRBD1. The germline CDR1 and CDR2 sequences are SEHNR and FQNEAQ (reference sequence). This CDR3 spans 14 amino acids. The V and J ends lost 4 bases and 3 bases, in that order; junction bases with no gene match: 4. CDR3 residues: CASSYRDRDYEQYF. The CDR3 nucleotides are TGTGCCAGCAGCTACCGGGACAGGGACTACGAGCAGTACTTC.

This chain links TRBV6-5 with TRBJ1-5; the D is unclear. The germline CDR1 and CDR2 sequences are MNHEY and SVGAGI. Trimming took 2 bases from V and 7 from J, leaving 9 bases between them. The CDR3 contains 13 residues. CDR3 sequence: CASSYREGQPQHF. The DNA for the CDR3 is TGTGCCAGCAGTTACCGGGAAGGGCAGCCCCAGCATTTT.

The rearrangement uses TRBV19 and TRBJ2-5; D perhaps matches TRBD1 (5 bases). With 5 bases removed from V and 3 bases from J, the gap between germline ends came to 22 bases. Germline V gives CDR1 LNHDA, CDR2 SQIVND (reference sequence). CDR3 length: 17 amino acids. In nucleotides, the CDR3 is TGTGCCAGTAGTTTGGAACAGTCCCTCAGGGATAAAGAGACCCAGTACTTC. It yields the protein CASSLEQSLRDKETQYF.

This sequence joins TRBV9 and TRBJ2-5; 9 nucleotides match TRBD2. The junction had 10 bases not matched to a gene; V was cut back by 6 bases and J by 4 bases. Germline values: CDR1 SGDLS, CDR2 YYNGEE. The CDR3 length is 15 residues. The CDR3 DNA sequence: TGTGCCAGCAATCGTGGCGGGAGGGCCGGAGAGACCCAGTACTTC. Translation: CASNRGGRAGETQYF.

The chain has TRBV23-1 and TRBJ1-5; D is undetermined. TRBV23-1 is treated as an ORF (open reading frame) with a function not yet certain. The CDR3 consists of 15 residues. The V gene lost 2 bases and the J gene lost 5 bases, with 13 bases spanning the gap. The CDR3 DNA sequence: TGCGCCAGCAGTCAAAAGCGCAGGTTTGATCAGCCCCAGCATTTT. It encodes CASSQKRRFDQPQHF.